The rows below give T cell receptor beta chains drawn from one sample of a study of CD8 T cells in Susac syndrome. TCRdb recomputed calls from the immunoSEQ multiplex PCR reads with MiXCR, one row per CDR3 protein. In the table there are roughly 190,000 distinct CDR3 sequences, roughly 94% of which are singletons. The sequenced sample was CD8+ T cells from PBMCs. These receptors all stem from a human donor with Susac syndrome. The CDR3 runs from the conserved cysteine through the conserved F or W. D genes are given only for firm matches. A row's size may be missing; if present it is once, few, many or a size class.

D: NA; J: TRBJ2-5; V: TRBV30; size: NA; DNA: TGTGCCTGGAGCCAAGGGGAGGGGGCCGAAGAGACCCAGTACTTC; CDR3: CAWSQGEGAEETQYF
D: NA; J: TRBJ2-7; V: TRBV11-2; size: NA; DNA: TGTGCCAGCAGGCTCGGGGAGCGGCCCTACGAGCAGTACTTC; CDR3: CASRLGERPYEQYF
D: NA; J: TRBJ1-1; V: TRBV6-5; size: NA; DNA: TGTGCCAGCAGTTCACAGGGACCTCTAATGAACACTGAAGCTTTCTTT; CDR3: CASSSQGPLMNTEAFF
D: NA; J: TRBJ2-7; V: TRBV23-1; size: NA; DNA: TGCGCCAGCAGTCGCAGGAGCCTCCGGGAACAGGAAAGGTCCTACGAGCAGTACTTC; CDR3: CASSRRSLREQERSYEQYF
D: NA; J: TRBJ2-7; V: TRBV20-1; size: NA; DNA: TGCAGTGCTAGAGATCCTCGGACACCCACCTACGAGCAGTACTTC; CDR3: CSARDPRTPTYEQYF
D: TRBD1; J: TRBJ1-6; V: TRBV12-3/TRBV12-4; size: NA; DNA: TGTGCCAGCAGTTCAGGGACAGAGTATAATTCACCCCTCCACTTT; CDR3: CASSSGTEYNSPLHF
D: TRBD1; J: TRBJ2-7; V: TRBV29-1; size: NA; DNA: TGCAGCGTTGAAGAAGACGACAGGGAAACCTACGAGCAGTACTTC; CDR3: CSVEEDDRETYEQYF
D: NA; J: TRBJ2-1; V: TRBV9; size: once; DNA: TGTGCCAGCAGCGGGGGTACTGAGCACAATGAGCAGTTCTTC; CDR3: CASSGGTEHNEQFF
D: NA; J: TRBJ2-7; V: TRBV27; size: NA; DNA: TGTGCCAGCAGTTTCGTGAGGGGCGAGCAGTACTTC; CDR3: CASSFVRGEQYF
D: TRBD1; J: TRBJ2-7; V: TRBV29-1; size: once; DNA: TGCAGCGTTTTCTCGGGGACAGGCCCTTTTAGCGTCTACGAGCAGTACTTC; CDR3: CSVFSGTGPFSVYEQYF
D: TRBD2; J: TRBJ2-1; V: TRBV10-3; size: NA; DNA: TGTGCCATCAGTGGCTTCGGGACTAGCGGCGAAAACTCCTACAATGAGCAGTTCTTC; CDR3: CAISGFGTSGENSYNEQFF
D: NA; J: TRBJ2-1; V: TRBV13; size: NA; DNA: TGTGCCAGCAGCTTAACCCGGAATGAGCAGTTCTTC; CDR3: CASSLTRNEQFF
D: TRBD1; J: TRBJ1-2; V: TRBV29-1; size: NA; DNA: TGCAGCGCCATAGACAGGGGCTATGGCTACACCTTC; CDR3: CSAIDRGYGYTF
D: TRBD2; J: TRBJ2-7; V: TRBV24-1; size: NA; DNA: TGTGCCACCAGTGATTCCGGACTAGCGGGGACTCCCTATTACGAGCAGTACTTC; CDR3: CATSDSGLAGTPYYEQYF
D: NA; J: TRBJ1-1; V: TRBV7-8; size: NA; DNA: TGTGCCAGCAGCTTAGGCTATGGGGAGTACACTGAAGCTTTCTTT; CDR3: CASSLGYGEYTEAFF
D: NA; J: TRBJ2-1; V: TRBV6-5; size: few; DNA: TGTGCCAGCAGTCCAGCGGGCAATGAGCAGTTCTTC; CDR3: CASSPAGNEQFF
D: TRBD1; J: TRBJ1-1; V: TRBV27; size: NA; DNA: TGTGCCAGCAGTTTAGCAGGACAGGGGAGTGAAGCTTTCTTT; CDR3: CASSLAGQGSEAFF
D: NA; J: TRBJ1-1; V: TRBV4-1; size: NA; DNA: TGCGCCAGCAGCCAAGGGGCAGGCATGAACACTGAAGCTTTCTTT; CDR3: CASSQGAGMNTEAFF
D: TRBD1; J: TRBJ1-1; V: TRBV5-1; size: NA; DNA: TGCGCCAGCAGCCAGGACAGGGGATACACTGAAGCTTTCTTT; CDR3: CASSQDRGYTEAFF
D: NA; J: TRBJ1-5; V: TRBV7-8; size: NA; DNA: TGTGCCAGCAGCGGGGAGAAGGGACAGCCCCAGCATTTT; CDR3: CASSGEKGQPQHF
D: NA; J: TRBJ1-2; V: TRBV9; size: once; DNA: TGTGCCAGCAGCGGCACTGGCGGCAACCTTTATGGCTACACCTTC; CDR3: CASSGTGGNLYGYTF
D: NA; J: TRBJ2-5; V: TRBV20-1; size: NA; DNA: TGCAGTGCGCCTTTAAGCGGCAAACAGACCCAGTACTTC; CDR3: CSAPLSGKQTQYF
D: NA; J: TRBJ2-1; V: TRBV20-1; size: NA; DNA: TGCAGTGGGCTATCTGGCGGGGATGAGCAGTTCTTC; CDR3: CSGLSGGDEQFF
D: NA; J: TRBJ2-3; V: TRBV20-1; size: few; DNA: TGCAGTAGGCGGGGTCCCCAAGGGACGCAGTATTTT; CDR3: CSRRGPQGTQYF
D: TRBD2; J: TRBJ2-2; V: TRBV4-2; size: NA; DNA: TGTGCCAGCAGCCAAGATTCAAGGACTAGCGGGAGTGGCGGGGAGCTGTTTTTT; CDR3: CASSQDSRTSGSGGELFF
D: NA; J: TRBJ1-1; V: TRBV20-1; size: NA; DNA: TGCAGTGCTAGAGGCTATCCGGATGAAGCTTTCTTT; CDR3: CSARGYPDEAFF
D: NA; J: TRBJ2-7; V: TRBV7-3; size: NA; DNA: TGTGCCAGCAGCCTAACAGGGCAGGATTACGAGCAGTACTTC; CDR3: CASSLTGQDYEQYF
D: TRBD1; J: TRBJ1-1; V: TRBV4-1; size: NA; DNA: TGCGCCAGCAGCCCGAAGGGACAGGTGAACACTGAAGCTTTCTTT; CDR3: CASSPKGQVNTEAFF
D: NA; J: TRBJ2-5; V: TRBV4-2; size: NA; DNA: TGTGCCAGCAGCCAAGATCGACAATCCGAGACCCAGTACTTC; CDR3: CASSQDRQSETQYF
D: NA; J: TRBJ2-1; V: TRBV20-1; size: NA; DNA: TGCAGTGCTGAGGGGGTCGGGAATGAGCAGTTCTTC; CDR3: CSAEGVGNEQFF
D: TRBD2; J: TRBJ2-2; V: TRBV15; size: NA; DNA: TGTGCCACCAGCAGAACTAGCGGGAGTACCGGGGAGCTGTTTTTT; CDR3: CATSRTSGSTGELFF
D: NA; J: TRBJ1-5; V: TRBV27; size: NA; DNA: TGTGCCAGCAGGAACGGGGCATCCTATAGCAATCAGCCCCAGCATTTT; CDR3: CASRNGASYSNQPQHF
D: TRBD2; J: TRBJ2-1; V: TRBV7-9; size: once; DNA: TGTGCCAGCAGCTCGGTCGAGCGGGGGGGCAATGAGCAGTTCTTC; CDR3: CASSSVERGGNEQFF
D: NA; J: TRBJ2-1; V: TRBV5-1; size: NA; DNA: TGCGCCAGCAGCTTGCATGACGGGGGTCGTTACAATGAGCAGTTCTTC; CDR3: CASSLHDGGRYNEQFF
D: NA; J: TRBJ2-2; V: TRBV4-1; size: NA; DNA: TGCGCCAGCAGCTGGGACAAGAACACCGGGGAGCTGTTTTTT; CDR3: CASSWDKNTGELFF
D: NA; J: TRBJ2-2; V: TRBV18; size: NA; DNA: TGTGCCAGCTCACCACCGTACCCCGGGGAGCTGTTTTTT; CDR3: CASSPPYPGELFF
D: NA; J: TRBJ2-2; V: TRBV3-1; size: NA; DNA: TGTGCCAGTGGGGGTACCACCGGGGAGCTGTTTTTT; CDR3: CASGGTTGELFF
D: NA; J: TRBJ2-1; V: TRBV30; size: NA; DNA: TGTGCCTGGGCGGGGACCAATGAGCAGTTCTTC; CDR3: CAWAGTNEQFF
D: NA; J: TRBJ1-3; V: TRBV3-1; size: NA; DNA: TGTGCCAGCAGCTCCGGACAGATATCAGGAAACACCATATATTTT; CDR3: CASSSGQISGNTIYF
D: TRBD2; J: TRBJ2-3; V: TRBV15; size: NA; DNA: TGTGCCACCAGCCTAGATAGAGTGGGGGGGAGCACAGATACGCAGTATTTT; CDR3: CATSLDRVGGSTDTQYF
D: NA; J: TRBJ1-4; V: TRBV20-1; size: NA; DNA: TGCAGTGCTAGAGATCGGACGCGGATTGAAAAACTGTTTTTT; CDR3: CSARDRTRIEKLFF
D: NA; J: TRBJ2-1; V: TRBV5-1; size: NA; DNA: TGCGCCAGCAGCTACCGGGACAACTCCTACAATGAGCAGTTCTTC; CDR3: CASSYRDNSYNEQFF
D: NA; J: TRBJ1-6; V: TRBV7-9; size: NA; DNA: TGTGCCAGCAGCCCTCCCGGGAACAATAATTCACCCCTCCACTTT; CDR3: CASSPPGNNNSPLHF
D: NA; J: TRBJ2-2; V: TRBV12-3/TRBV12-4; size: NA; DNA: TGTGCCAGCAGTTTCGGGGAGCTGTTTTTT; CDR3: CASSFGELFF
D: TRBD1; J: TRBJ1-1; V: TRBV30; size: NA; DNA: TGTGCCTGGAGTACAGGGACAGGGACGAACACTGAAGCTTTCTTT; CDR3: CAWSTGTGTNTEAFF
D: NA; J: TRBJ2-1; V: TRBV25-1; size: NA; DNA: TGTGCCAGCAGTGAATATGGCGGGAACTACAATGAGCAGTTCTTC; CDR3: CASSEYGGNYNEQFF
D: NA; J: TRBJ2-2; V: TRBV27; size: NA; DNA: TGTGCCAGCAGCTCGGGACATTCGAGCACCGGGGAGCTGTTTTTT; CDR3: CASSSGHSSTGELFF
D: NA; J: TRBJ2-2; V: TRBV7-9; size: NA; DNA: TGTGCCAGCAGCGTAGTAGGGGACACCGGGGAGCTGTTTTTT; CDR3: CASSVVGDTGELFF
D: NA; J: TRBJ2-1; V: TRBV15; size: NA; DNA: TGTGCCACCAGCAGAGTCGGGGGAGTGGACAATGAGCAGTTCTTC; CDR3: CATSRVGGVDNEQFF
D: NA; J: TRBJ1-2; V: TRBV9; size: NA; DNA: TGTGCCAGCAGCTCCCGACGGGGTGATAATGGCTACACCTTC; CDR3: CASSSRRGDNGYTF
D: TRBD2; J: TRBJ2-4; V: TRBV7-9; size: NA; DNA: TGTGCCAGCAGCGCAAATCTAGCGGGAGGGCCGGGTGACATTCAGTACTTC; CDR3: CASSANLAGGPGDIQYF
D: NA; J: TRBJ1-1; V: TRBV20-1; size: once; DNA: TGCAGTGCTTACACCGGGGACATGAACACTGAAGCTTTCTTT; CDR3: CSAYTGDMNTEAFF
D: NA; J: TRBJ2-7; V: TRBV7-9; size: NA; DNA: TGTGCCAGCAGCTTTGTTGAGGCCTACGAGCAGTACTTC; CDR3: CASSFVEAYEQYF
D: TRBD1; J: TRBJ2-7; V: TRBV24-1; size: NA; DNA: TGTGCCACCAGTGAAGGACAGGGTAAGGGTAAGCAGTACTTC; CDR3: CATSEGQGKGKQYF
D: NA; J: TRBJ2-1; V: TRBV27; size: NA; DNA: TGTGCCAGCAAACCCGACAGGAGCTCCTACAATGAGCAGTTCTTC; CDR3: CASKPDRSSYNEQFF
D: TRBD1; J: TRBJ2-7; V: TRBV6-6; size: NA; DNA: TGTGCCAGCAGTTATGCGGGACAGGGCCACGAGCAGTACTTC; CDR3: CASSYAGQGHEQYF
D: TRBD2; J: TRBJ2-3; V: TRBV5-4; size: NA; DNA: TGTGCCAGCAGCTTCCCGGGAGGTGGAGGGGCAGATACGCAGTATTTT; CDR3: CASSFPGGGGADTQYF
D: NA; J: TRBJ1-1; V: TRBV20-1; size: NA; DNA: TGCAGTGCTAGAGGGTCTAGGGTCTTCACTGAAGCTTTCTTT; CDR3: CSARGSRVFTEAFF
D: NA; J: TRBJ2-7; V: TRBV6-5; size: NA; DNA: TGTGCCAGCAGTTACTCGTCCGGAGCCCGCTCCTACGAGCAGTACTTC; CDR3: CASSYSSGARSYEQYF